The 18 T cell receptor beta chains listed next were all sequenced from one sample in a study of T cell repertoires in cytomegalovirus infection (dated by TCRdb to the late 2010s). TCRdb lists the instrument as Illumina HiSeq 1500. TCRdb passed the public sequencing reads through fastp at Q25 and MiXCR, retaining productive beta sequences. Each CDR3 protein gets just one entry, which takes the most common genes and DNA from the rows behind it. The sample table holds approximately 770,000 distinct CDR3 sequences, of which 25% to 30% were seen once. Of the sample, under 15% falls within the top ten clones. Taken with the paper, the label for treatment or condition translates to: in vitro stimulation with specific CMV peptide epitopes to enrich CMV-specific T cells. These TCRs' antigens remain unknown. Sequenced here: cultured CD8+ T cells from PBMCs, sampled from culture after CMV antigen stimulation. These receptors were obtained from a human donor in good health (CMV status not recorded). Some clones in this sample may be carry-over from other donors' samples.

Ten or more counts support this clonotype. The chain has TRBV7-6 and TRBJ2-7, with D perhaps being TRBD1 or TRBD2 (5 bases each). Trimming pared 4 bases from V and 2 bases from J, leaving 15 bases between. CDR3 length: 15 residues. Germline V CDR1 and CDR2: SGHVS, FNYEAQ. The CDR3 sequence: CASSSRRDGTYEQYF. CDR3 bases: TGTGCCAGCAGCTCCCGCCGGGACGGAACCTACGAGCAGTACTTC. Full variable domain (remainder filled in from reference TRBV7-6 and TRBJ2-7): GAGVSQSPRYKVTKRGQDVALRCDPISGHVSLYWYRQALGQGPEFLTYFNYEAQQDKSGLPNDRFSAERPEGSISTLTIQRTEQRDSAMYRCASSSRRDGTYEQYFGPGTRLTVT.

This clonotype was observed a single time. This chain joins TRBV6-6 and TRBJ2-7, with D possibly being TRBD1 (6 bases). Germline values: CDR1 MNHNY, CDR2 SVGAGI (reference sequence). CDR3 length: 13 residues. CDR3 amino acids: CASGLDRAYGQYV. The CDR3 DNA follows: TGTGCCAGCGGCTTGGACAGAGCCTACGGGCAGTACGTC.

The chain has TRBV5-5 and TRBJ2-1; D not resolved. The CDR3 sequence is 11 residues long. Germline lookup yields CDR1 SGHKS and CDR2 YYEKEE (reference sequence). Trimming took off 4 bases at V and 7 bases at J, with 6 bases between the two ends. The CDR3 region is CASSRSNEQFF. CDR3 bases: TGTGCCAGCAGCCGAAGTAATGAGCAGTTCTTC.

This clonotype has just a few counts. The chain couples TRBV27 to TRBJ1-5; D is possibly TRBD1 (6 bases). The length of the CDR3 is 16 residues. Trimming removed 5 bases from V and 9 bases from J, with 23 bases in between. CDR1 is MNHEY, CDR2 SMNVEV, per germline (reference sequence). The CDR3 coding sequence is TGTGCCAGCAGTCCTCTGGACAGATGGGTGCACGGGCCCCAGCATTTT. Encoded protein: CASSPLDRWVHGPQHF.

The rearrangement uses TRBV2 and TRBJ1-5; D is ambiguous. Germline assignment: CDR1 SNHLY and CDR2 FYNNEI. This CDR3 has 15 amino acids. V was cut by 2 bases and J by 0 bases, with 8 bases left in between. The CDR3 loop reads CASSELGNSNQPQHF. The DNA for the CDR3 is TGTGCCAGCAGTGAATTAGGTAATAGCAATCAGCCCCAGCATTTT.

This clonotype has a count of ten or more. V gene TRBV7-6 combines with J gene TRBJ1-1, with D perhaps TRBD1 (6 bases). The CDR3 sequence is 15 residues long. Germline values: CDR1 SGHVS, CDR2 FNYEAQ. The V gene lost 1 base and the J gene lost 6 bases, with 15 bases spanning the gap. The CDR3 coding sequence is TGTGCCAGCAGCTTAGGTGGGGGGGCGCAGGCTGAAGCTTTCTTT. It codes for CASSLGGGAQAEAFF.

Remarks on this clonotype: Given a much more abundant clone one base away, this may be a read error. The chain recombines TRBV7-2 with TRBJ2-6; no definite D call. Trimming cost V 4 bases and J 0 bases, with 7 bases left between them. The germline CDR1 and CDR2 sequences are SGHTA and FQGNSA. There are 15 residues in the CDR3. CDR3 DNA: TGTGCCAGCAGCTCCGATCGCTCTGGGGCCAACGTCCTGACTTTC. Its protein is CASSSDRSGANVLTF.

The chain links TRBV6-2 or TRBV6-3 to TRBJ1-1, with TRBD1 matching over 8 bases. Germline V gene lookup returns CDR1 MNHEY and CDR2 SVGEGT. CDR3 length: 15 amino acids. With 2 bases clipped from V and 2 bases from J, the junction kept 4 bases outside the gene matches. CDR3 DNA sequence: TGTGCCAGCAGTTACCCGGGACAGGCAAACACTGAAGCTTTCTTT. Encoded protein: CASSYPGQANTEAFF.

The chain uses TRBV19 and TRBJ2-2, with TRBD2 identical over 13 bases. The CDR3 runs 14 residues. CDR1 LNHDA and CDR2 SQIVND come from the germline V gene (reference sequence). The J segment lost 5 bases and the V segment lost 6 bases, leaving 0 bases of the junction unmatched. CDR3: CASRTSGGTGELFF. The CDR3 DNA is TGTGCCAGTAGGACTAGCGGGGGGACCGGGGAGCTGTTTTTT.

The chain joins TRBV11-2 to TRBJ1-1; a possible D gene is TRBD1 (5 bases). This CDR3 is built from 14 residues. Deletions cut 6 bases from V and 3 bases from J, with 14 bases between. The germline CDR1 and CDR2 sequences are SGHAT and FQNNGV. The CDR3 coding sequence is TGTGCCAGCAGTTTCTGGGGCCCTGACACTGAAGCTTTCTTT. It codes for CASSFWGPDTEAFF.

In its sample, this clonotype was seen many times. The gene calls are TRBV12-3 or TRBV12-4 and TRBJ1-1; 8 bases line up with TRBD1. The trim removed 5 bases at V and 6 bases at J, leaving 14 bases unmatched. The CDR3 is 16 amino acids. The CDR3 loop is CASSPWGGQGRAEAFF. CDR3 DNA sequence: TGTGCCAGCAGTCCTTGGGGTGGACAGGGAAGGGCTGAAGCTTTCTTT.

This chain uses TRBV10-1 with TRBJ2-1; 7 nucleotides agree with TRBD1. Germline CDR1 WNHNN, CDR2 SYGVQD (reference sequence). Trimming took 5 bases from V and 6 from J; bases not matched to a gene: 7. The CDR3 spans 14 residues. CDR3 in amino acids: CASSKGQTSNEQFF. The CDR3 DNA sequence: TGCGCCAGCAGTAAGGGACAGACCTCCAATGAGCAGTTCTTC.

The chain is built from TRBV4-2 and TRBJ2-5; TRBD1 might be the D (5 bases). V shed 0 bases and J shed 1 base, with 9 bases lying between them. There are 15 residues in the CDR3. CDR1 is LGHNA and CDR2 is YNFKEQ in the germline V gene. The CDR3 nucleotides read TGTGCCAGCAGCCAAGATCCGGACATCCAAGAGACCCAGTACTTC. It is translated as CASSQDPDIQETQYF.

This clonotype was observed a single time. The chain uses TRBV4-1 and TRBJ1-6, with D maybe TRBD1 (6 bases). V dropped 6 bases and J dropped 3 bases, with 15 bases sitting between them. Looked up from germline, CDR1 is MGHRA and CDR2 is YSYEKL. CDR3 length equals 16 residues. CDR3 in DNA: TGCGCCAGCAGGGACGGACAGAGCAACTATAATTCACCCCTCCACTTT. It yields the protein CASRDGQSNYNSPLHF.

The chain uses TRBV13 and TRBJ2-5, with 14 bases fitting TRBD2. There are 16 residues in the CDR3. V gave up 5 bases and J gave up 2 bases; unmatched junction bases: 4. Germline loops: CDR1 PRHDT, CDR2 FYEKMQ (reference sequence). Here the CDR3 reads CASSVRTSGGQETQYF. The CDR3 region has the DNA TGTGCCAGCAGCGTCCGGACTAGCGGGGGGCAAGAGACCCAGTACTTC. Using reference TRBV13 and TRBJ2-5 for the parts outside the CDR3, the full variable domain is AAGVIQSPRHLIKEKRETATLKCYPIPRHDTVYWYQQGPGQDPQFLISFYEKMQSDKGSIPDRFSAQQFSDYHSELNMSSLELGDSALYFCASSVRTSGGQETQYFGPGTRLLVL.

The chain employs TRBV7-9 and TRBJ1-6, with D perhaps TRBD1 (5 bases). Trimming pared 1 base from V and 7 bases from J, leaving 11 bases between. The length of the CDR3 is 15 residues. Germline loops: CDR1 SEHNR, CDR2 FQNEAQ (reference sequence). CDR3 bases: TGTGCCAGCAGCTTAGACGGGGGGGGAAATTCACCCCTCCACTTT. It encodes CASSLDGGGNSPLHF. Based on the CDR3 plus reference TRBV7-9 and TRBJ1-6, the full variable domain is DTGVSQNPRHKITKRGQNVTFRCDPISEHNRLYWYRQTLGQGPEFLTYFQNEAQLEKSRLLSDRFSAERPKGSFSTLEIQRTEQGDSAMYLCASSLDGGGNSPLHFGNGTRLTVT.

This clonotype was detected a few times. V and J are TRBV7-6 and TRBJ1-1, with 10 bases aligning to TRBD1. This CDR3 is built from 16 residues. CDR1 and CDR2 (germline): SGHVS, FNYEAQ. Germline trimming cut 5 bases from V and 2 bases from J; bases unmatched to any gene: 8. The chain's CDR3 is CASSVGGTGDNTEAFF. DNA for the CDR3: TGTGCCAGCAGCGTAGGTGGGACAGGGGATAACACTGAAGCTTTCTTT.

This clonotype showed up just a few times. V usage is TRBV6-6 and J usage is TRBJ2-1; TRBD2 might be the D (5 bases). There are 15 residues in the CDR3. Germline CDR1 reads MNHNY; CDR2 reads SVGAGI (reference sequence). V was trimmed by 6 bases and J by 2 bases, leaving 14 bases between them. For the CDR3, the DNA is TGTGCCAGCAGGGCGCTTGGGAGTCCCTACAATGAGCAGTTCTTC. Translated, it gives CASRALGSPYNEQFF.